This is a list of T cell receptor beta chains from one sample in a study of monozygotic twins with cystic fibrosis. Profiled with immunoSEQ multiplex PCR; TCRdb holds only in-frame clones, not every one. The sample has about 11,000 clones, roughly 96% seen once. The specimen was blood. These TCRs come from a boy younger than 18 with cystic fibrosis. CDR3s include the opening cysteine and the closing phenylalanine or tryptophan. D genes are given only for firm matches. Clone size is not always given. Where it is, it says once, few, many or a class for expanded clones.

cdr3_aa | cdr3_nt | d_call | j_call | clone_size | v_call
CASSPRGGTNTEAFF | TGTGCCAGCTCACCACGTGGAGGGACGAACACTGAAGCTTTCTTT | . | TRBJ1-1 | . | TRBV18
CASSFLGGHGPDEQFF | TGTGCCAGCAGCTTTTTGGGGGGACACGGACCCGATGAGCAGTTCTTC | . | TRBJ2-1 | . | TRBV7-2
CATPGGDQGALNTEAFF | TGTGCCACTCCAGGGGGGGACCAGGGGGCGCTTAACACTGAAGCTTTCTTT | TRBD1 | TRBJ1-1 | . | TRBV7-9
CASSVGSERVEQFF | TGTGCCAGCAGCGTAGGGTCAGAAAGGGTTGAGCAGTTCTTC | . | TRBJ2-1 | . | TRBV9
CASRTSGREDTEAFF | TGTGCCAGCAGGACCTCGGGGAGAGAGGACACTGAAGCTTTCTTT | . | TRBJ1-1 | . | TRBV6-5
CASSVQGGSYEQYF | TGTGCCAGTAGTGTACAGGGGGGATCCTACGAGCAGTACTTC | TRBD1 | TRBJ2-7 | . | TRBV19
CASSYAWYEKLFF | TGTGCCAGCAGTTACGCCTGGTATGAAAAACTGTTTTTT | . | TRBJ1-4 | . | TRBV6-5
CTSSQAKSGGYNEQFF | TGCACCAGCAGCCAGGCGAAGAGCGGAGGGTACAATGAGCAGTTCTTC | . | TRBJ2-1 | . | TRBV1
CASLEGGTHTQYF | TGTGCCAGCCTGGAAGGGGGGACCCACACGCAGTATTTT | . | TRBJ2-3 | . | TRBV6-6
CASSPWPRGSNYGYTF | TGTGCCAGCAGCCCTTGGCCCAGGGGAAGTAACTATGGCTACACCTTC | . | TRBJ1-2 | . | TRBV7-6
CASSPGSVDTEAFF | TGTGCCAGCTCACCAGGGTCGGTGGACACTGAAGCTTTCTTT | . | TRBJ1-1 | . | TRBV18
CASSPLGNEQFF | TGCGCCAGCAGCCCCCTGGGCAATGAGCAGTTCTTC | . | TRBJ2-1 | . | TRBV10-2
CASSITGATNTGELFF | TGTGCCAGTAGTATAACAGGTGCTACGAACACCGGGGAGCTGTTTTTT | . | TRBJ2-2 | once | TRBV19
CASSVVTWDTEAFF | TGTGCCAGCAGTGTCGTTACATGGGACACTGAAGCTTTCTTT | . | TRBJ1-1 | . | TRBV6-1
CASSWTVTGEQYF | TGTGCCAGCAGCTGGACAGTCACCGGCGAGCAGTACTTC | . | TRBJ2-7 | . | TRBV11-2
CASSKDVRIEAFF | TGTGCCAGTAGTAAGGACGTACGCATAGAAGCTTTCTTT | . | TRBJ1-1 | . | TRBV19
CASSYRNYEQYF | TGTGCCAGTAGTTATCGGAACTACGAGCAGTACTTC | . | TRBJ2-7 | . | TRBV19
CAISDGGDTGELFF | TGTGCCATCAGTGACGGGGGGGACACCGGGGAGCTGTTTTTT | TRBD2 | TRBJ2-2 | . | TRBV10-3
CASSLIGGGAQYF | TGTGCCAGCAGCCTAATCGGAGGGGGCGCGCAGTATTTT | . | TRBJ2-3 | . | TRBV2
CSAGNSEAFF | TGCAGTGCAGGGAACTCCGAAGCTTTCTTT | . | TRBJ1-1 | . | TRBV20-1
CASKIGPGLNYGYTF | TGTGCCAGTAAAATAGGGCCAGGCCTTAACTATGGCTACACCTTC | . | TRBJ1-2 | once | TRBV19
CSVEGAGTGGNYGYTF | TGCAGCGTTGAAGGGGCCGGGACAGGGGGCAACTATGGCTACACCTTC | TRBD1 | TRBJ1-2 | once | TRBV29-1
CASSLAPTYNEQFF | TGTGCCAGCAGCTTGGCCCCTACCTACAATGAGCAGTTCTTC | . | TRBJ2-1 | . | TRBV5-6
CASSLAGGKYEQYF | TGTGCCAGCAGTCTAGCGGGAGGGAAATACGAGCAGTACTTC | TRBD2 | TRBJ2-7 | . | TRBV28
CAIKGKGTGIICWSTAPVICEQYF | TGTGCCATCAAGGGGAAGGGGACAGGGATTATATGTTGGTCCACCGCCCCAGTAATTTGCGAGCAGTACTTC | TRBD1 | TRBJ2-7 | . | TRBV10-3
CASSLENTIYF | TGTGCCAGCAGTCTAGAGAACACCATATATTTT | . | TRBJ1-3 | . | TRBV7-9
CASSESGRAVTWLFF | TGTGCCAGCAGTGAGTCGGGGCGGGCGGTTACGTGGCTGTTTTTT | . | TRBJ2-2 | once | TRBV6-1
CASSFTTIGDEQFF | TGTGCCAGCAGTTTCACGACTATTGGGGATGAGCAGTTCTTC | . | TRBJ2-1 | . | TRBV6-6
CASSPHPSLNYGYTF | TGTGCCAGCAGTCCTCATCCCTCTTTGAACTATGGCTACACCTTC | . | TRBJ1-2 | . | TRBV28
CASSFPERTGAGNQPQHF | TGTGCCAGCAGTTTCCCCGAAAGGACAGGGGCGGGCAATCAGCCCCAGCATTTT | TRBD1 | TRBJ1-5 | . | TRBV28
CASSLTASSGNTIYF | TGTGCCAGCTCCCTCACGGCTAGCTCTGGAAACACCATATATTTT | . | TRBJ1-3 | . | TRBV27
CASSRGTGGEKLFF | TGTGCCAGCAGCCGTGGGACAGGGGGTGAAAAACTGTTTTTT | TRBD1 | TRBJ1-4 | . | TRBV7-9
CASSLRQDSYNSPLHF | TGTGCCAGCAGCTTGAGACAGGATTCCTATAATTCACCCCTCCACTTT | . | TRBJ1-6 | once | TRBV7-6